These 27 T cell receptor beta chains were sequenced from one sample in a study of blood T cell repertoires in COVID-19. The repertoire was sequenced with immunoSEQ multiplex PCR; TCRdb's copy has only in-frame clones and lacks some. The data hold 350,000 to 450,000 clones, with 75% to 90% observed a single time. Sequenced: PBMCs or T cells enriched from blood (not recorded which). These TCRs come from a young man who had recovered from COVID-19.

This rearrangement joins TRBV2 to TRBJ1-1; 9 nucleotides match TRBD1. CDR1 and CDR2 (germline): SNHLY, FYNNEI. Germline trimming cut 6 bases from V and 4 bases from J; bases unmatched to any gene: 3. This CDR3 comprises 13 residues. The CDR3 is CASSGDRATEAFF. CDR3 DNA: TGTGCCAGCAGCGGGGACAGGGCCACTGAAGCTTTCTTT.

The rearrangement joins TRBV19 to TRBJ2-5; 10 bases map to TRBD2. The CDR3 contains 18 residues. Germline CDR1 LNHDA, CDR2 SQIVND (reference sequence). V trimming: 3 bases; J trimming: 5 bases; junction bases outside the gene matches: 15. In nucleotides, the CDR3 is TGTGCCAGTAGTATGATGGCGAGCGGGAGGGCCTTAAGGGAGACCCAGTACTTC. Translating it yields CASSMMASGRALRETQYF.

The chain links TRBV27 to TRBJ1-2, with 7 bases that match TRBD1. This CDR3 is built from 14 residues. Germline-derived CDR1 and CDR2 are MNHEY and SMNVEV (reference sequence). Unmatched junction bases numbered 9, after V lost 7 bases and J lost 4 bases. The CDR3 DNA is TGTGCCAGCACCGATACCCAGGGGGGCTATGGCTACACCTTC. Translation: CASTDTQGGYGYTF.

In this sample, this clone turned up a few times. The chain recombines TRBV5-1 with TRBJ2-1, with 8 bases matching TRBD2. In germline, CDR1 is SGHRS, CDR2 YFSETQ. J lost 4 bases, V lost 2 bases, and 5 bases had no gene match. CDR3 size: 15 residues. The DNA of the CDR3 is TGCGCCAGCAGCTTCTCTAGCGGGCCATACAATGAGCAGTTCTTC. Translated: CASSFSSGPYNEQFF.

This clone was seen repeatedly, ten times or more. Here the CDR3 DNA reads TGTGCCAGCAGCTTAGGGCCCGGACTATTAGCTAACTATGGCTACACCTTC. Translating it yields CASSLGPGLLANYGYTF. The J gene is TRBJ1-2, the V gene TRBV11-2; D call uncertain. Germline loops: CDR1 SGHAT, CDR2 FQNNGV. The CDR3 runs to 17 residues. Trimming cost V 1 base and J 0 bases, with 15 bases left between them.

This clone has just one count. This CDR3 reads CASSLGATGYTF. The CDR3 DNA follows: TGTGCCAGTAGTCTCGGAGCTACAGGTTACACCTTC. The chain links TRBV19 to TRBJ1-2; D may be TRBD1 (5 bases). The CDR3 sequence is 12 residues long. Germline CDR1 LNHDA, CDR2 SQIVND (reference sequence). The V end lost 5 bases, the J end lost 11 bases, and 15 bases lay between the germline ends.

With regard to this clone: A junction end diverges from the germline sequence, so it may reflect a read error. The CDR3 DNA sequence: TGTGCCAGCAGTTCGGGGACAGGCGGTGAGGTCCTCTTT. It translates to CASSSGTGGEVLF. The chain carries TRBV12-3 or TRBV12-4 and TRBJ2-3; 8 nucleotides line up with TRBD1. The CDR3 has 13 residues.

CDR3 sequence (DNA): TGTGCCAGCCAAATAGAGTCCAGGGGGCGCGGGGAGCTGTTTTTT. This encodes CASQIESRGRGELFF. The chain couples TRBV11-2 to TRBJ2-2, with 8 bases identical to TRBD1. The germline V gene encodes CDR1 SGHAT and CDR2 FQNNGV. The CDR3 length is 15 residues. The trim removed 8 bases at V and 7 bases at J, leaving 12 bases unmatched.

As DNA, the CDR3 is TGTGCCAGCAGCCCGCGCTTCGACAGGGCTAATGAAAAACTGTTTTTT. It is translated as CASSPRFDRANEKLFF. The chain recombines TRBV7-2 with TRBJ1-4, with 7 bases matching TRBD1. This CDR3 region has 16 residues. Germline V gives CDR1 SGHTA, CDR2 FQGNSA. The V and J ends lost 5 bases and 3 bases, in that order; junction bases with no gene match: 9. The full variable domain, in which reference TRBV7-2 and TRBJ1-4 provide the parts outside the CDR3, is GAGVSQSPSNKVTEKGKDVELRCDPISGHTALYWYRQSLGQGLEFLIYFQGNSAPDKSGLPSDRFSAERTGGSVSTLTIQRTQQEDSAVYLCASSPRFDRANEKLFFGSGTQLSVL.

The gene calls are TRBV5-4 and TRBJ1-1; D remains ambiguous. The germline V and J ends were trimmed by 4 bases and 4 bases, with 5 bases remaining between them. The germline CDR1 and CDR2 sequences are SGHNT and YYREEE (reference sequence). CDR3 size: 11 residues. The CDR3 DNA reads as TGTGCCAGCAGCAGCCTCACTGAAGCTTTCTTT. Encoded protein: CASSSLTEAFF.

This rearrangement joins TRBV28 to TRBJ2-1; 10 bases fit TRBD2. The V and J ends lost 7 bases and 9 bases, in that order; junction bases with no gene match: 9. This CDR3 has 14 amino acids. CDR1 is MDHEN, CDR2 SYDVKM, per germline. In DNA, the CDR3 is TGTGCCAGCACCCTACTAGCGGGAACGGGTGAGCAGTTCTTC. This sequence encodes CASTLLAGTGEQFF.

The chain couples TRBV24-1 to TRBJ1-6; D remains ambiguous. The CDR3 consists of 18 residues. CDR1 and CDR2 (germline): KGHDR, SFDVKD. V lost 7 bases to trimming and J lost 8 bases, with 26 bases between them. The CDR3 sequence is CATRTAGGPSVVDSPLHF. The CDR3 DNA follows: TGTGCCACCAGAACAGCGGGCGGCCCTTCTGTAGTGGATTCACCCCTCCACTTT.

The chain recombines TRBV18 with TRBJ2-1; the match to TRBD2 covers 7 bases. CDR3 length: 14 amino acids. Germline V gene data show CDR1 as KGHSH and CDR2 as LQKENI. With V trimmed by 3 bases and J by 7 bases, 6 bases remained unmatched. CDR3 coding DNA: TGTGCCAGCTCACCTAGCGGGCAAGGTAATGAGCAGTTCTTC. The encoded protein is CASSPSGQGNEQFF.

This chain links TRBV11-3 with TRBJ2-2, with 7 bases matching TRBD1. CDR1 and CDR2 (germline): SGHNT, YENEEA. There are 16 residues in the CDR3. V trimming: 6 bases; J trimming: 4 bases; junction bases outside the gene matches: 11. The CDR3 loop is CASRMRGQPPTGELFF. DNA for the CDR3: TGTGCCAGCAGGATGAGGGGACAGCCCCCCACCGGGGAGCTGTTTTTT.

The CDR3 DNA is TGTGCCACCAACATGAACACCGGGGAGCTGTTTTTT. It encodes CATNMNTGELFF. The chain joins TRBV14 to TRBJ2-2; D is uncertain. The germline V gene has CDR1 SGHDN and CDR2 FVKESK. V dropped 10 bases and J dropped 1 base, with 7 bases sitting between them. This CDR3 region has 12 residues.

V gene TRBV24-1 combines with J gene TRBJ1-5; D is unclear. Germline CDR1 is KGHDR and CDR2 is SFDVKD. The CDR3 extends over 14 amino acids. The V and J ends lost 6 bases and 3 bases respectively, with 11 bases between them. The CDR3 region has the DNA TGTGCCACCAGTCAGGCGCAGTTCAATCAGCCCCAGCATTTT. Amino acids: CATSQAQFNQPQHF.

This clone has more than one count but fewer than ten. The rearrangement joins TRBV7-2 to TRBJ1-4; possible D gene TRBD1, 5 bases. Germline CDR1 is SGHTA and CDR2 is FQGNSA. The CDR3 spans 15 residues. The V end was cut by 5 bases, the J end by 0 bases, with 10 bases between. CDR3 nucleotides: TGTGCCAGCAGCGTCCAGACAGCAACTAATGAAAAACTGTTTTTT. Its translation: CASSVQTATNEKLFF.

This clone appeared once. The J gene is TRBJ2-3, the V gene TRBV3-1 (or the pseudogene TRBV3-2); 12 bases line up with TRBD2. Germline values: CDR1 LGHDT, CDR2 YNNKEL (reference sequence). V gave up 3 bases and J gave up 2 bases; unmatched junction bases: 6. This CDR3 is built from 17 residues. CDR3 region: CASSHGLAGYITDTQYF. DNA for the CDR3: TGTGCCAGCAGCCACGGACTAGCGGGGTACATCACAGATACGCAGTATTTT.

The CDR3 is CSASGGDRGLYGYTF. As DNA, the CDR3 is TGCAGTGCTAGTGGCGGGGACAGGGGGCTGTATGGCTACACCTTC. This sequence joins TRBV20-1 and TRBJ1-2, with 12 bases that match TRBD1. The germline CDR1 and CDR2 sequences are DFQATT and SNEGSKA (reference sequence). J was trimmed by 5 bases and V by 3 bases; bases with no gene match: 7. This CDR3 has 15 amino acids.

This clone has a single count. J is TRBJ2-5 and V is TRBV7-9; 7 nucleotides match TRBD2. Germline CDR1 is SEHNR and CDR2 is FQNEAQ (reference sequence). With 5 bases clipped from V and 5 bases from J, the junction kept 14 bases outside the gene matches. The CDR3 spans 16 residues. The CDR3 coding sequence is TGTGCCAGCAGCCCCTTCGGGGCGGGGGAAGTGGAGACCCAGTACTTC. Its translation: CASSPFGAGEVETQYF. The full variable domain, with the rest looked up from reference TRBV7-9 and TRBJ2-5, is DTGVSQNPRHKITKRGQNVTFRCDPISEHNRLYWYRQTLGQGPEFLTYFQNEAQLEKSRLLSDRFSAERPKGSFSTLEIQRTEQGDSAMYLCASSPFGAGEVETQYFGPGTRLLVL.

The chain links TRBV7-9 to TRBJ2-3, with 9 nucleotides matching TRBD2. Trimming took 3 bases from V and 6 from J; bases not matched to a gene: 10. The CDR3 covers 16 residues. Germline V gene lookup returns CDR1 SEHNR and CDR2 FQNEAQ (reference sequence). The CDR3 sequence: CASSFTGLAGLDTQYF. Here the CDR3 DNA reads TGTGCCAGCAGCTTTACGGGGCTAGCGGGACTTGATACGCAGTATTTT.

This rearrangement joins TRBV14 to TRBJ1-6; D unresolved. The CDR3 contains 13 residues. The V end lost 4 bases, the J end lost 10 bases, and 11 bases lay between the germline ends. The germline gives CDR1 SGHDN, CDR2 FVKESK. CDR3 residues: CASSPYDGSPLHF. The CDR3 DNA is TGTGCCAGCAGCCCGTACGATGGCTCACCCCTCCACTTT.

The V gene is TRBV9, the J gene TRBJ2-1; 11 bases line up with TRBD2. V dropped 0 bases and J dropped 8; count of bases not matched to a gene: 4. This CDR3 is 15 amino acids long. Germline V gene lookup returns CDR1 SGDLS and CDR2 YYNGEE. CDR3: CASSVDLAGGHEQFF. The CDR3 DNA reads as TGTGCCAGCAGCGTAGACCTAGCGGGAGGCCATGAGCAGTTCTTC.

V is TRBV6-5 and J is TRBJ2-7, with 9 positions matching TRBD1. With V trimmed by 5 bases and J by 6 bases, 11 bases remained unmatched. The CDR3 loop spans 15 amino acids. CDR1 is MNHEY and CDR2 is SVGAGI in the germline V gene. The CDR3 loop reads CASSNTGGGRGEQYF. CDR3 DNA sequence: TGTGCCAGCAGTAATACAGGGGGCGGAAGAGGCGAGCAGTACTTC.

The chain combines TRBV6-6 with TRBJ2-7, with 11 bases aligning to TRBD2. There are 14 residues in the CDR3. V lost 5 bases and J lost 6; bases outside the gene matches: 6. Looked up from germline, CDR1 is MNHNY and CDR2 is SVGAGI (reference sequence). In nucleotides, the CDR3 is TGTGCCAGCAGTACCCTAGCGGGAGGATCCGAGCAGTACTTC. Amino acid sequence: CASSTLAGGSEQYF.

The chain is built from TRBV28 and TRBJ1-1, with unresolved D. The germline V gene encodes CDR1 MDHEN and CDR2 SYDVKM. This CDR3 comprises 14 residues. Trimming removed 4 bases from V and 2 bases from J, with 11 bases in between. The CDR3 here is CASSSAASNTEAFF. In nucleotides, the CDR3 is TGTGCCAGCAGTTCTGCGGCGAGTAACACTGAAGCTTTCTTT.

The chain joins TRBV6-5 to TRBJ1-5; possible D gene TRBD1, 6 bases. The CDR3 runs 15 residues. CDR1 is MNHEY and CDR2 is SVGAGI in the germline V gene. Trimming removed 6 bases from V and 0 bases from J, with 12 bases in between. The DNA of the CDR3 is TGTGCCAGCAGACCACAGGGCTATAGCAATCAGCCCCAGCATTTT. The encoded protein is CASRPQGYSNQPQHF.